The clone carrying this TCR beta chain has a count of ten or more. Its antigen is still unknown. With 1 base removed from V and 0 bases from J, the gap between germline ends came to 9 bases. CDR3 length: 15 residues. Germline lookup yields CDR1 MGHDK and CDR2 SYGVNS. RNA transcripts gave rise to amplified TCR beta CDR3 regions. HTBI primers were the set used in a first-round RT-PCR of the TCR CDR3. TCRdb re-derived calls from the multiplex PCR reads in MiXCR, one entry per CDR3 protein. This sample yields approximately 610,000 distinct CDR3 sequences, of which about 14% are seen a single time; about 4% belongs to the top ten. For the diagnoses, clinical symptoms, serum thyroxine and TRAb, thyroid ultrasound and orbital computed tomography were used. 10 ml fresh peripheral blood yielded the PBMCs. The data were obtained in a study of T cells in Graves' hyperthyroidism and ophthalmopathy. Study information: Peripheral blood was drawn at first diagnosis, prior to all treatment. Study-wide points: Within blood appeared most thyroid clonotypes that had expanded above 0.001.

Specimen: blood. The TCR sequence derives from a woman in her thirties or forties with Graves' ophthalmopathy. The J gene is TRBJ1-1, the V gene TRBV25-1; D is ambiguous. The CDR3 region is CASSESGRVNTEAFF. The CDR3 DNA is TGTGCCAGCAGTGAATCTGGCAGAGTGAACACTGAAGCTTTCTTT.